This T cell receptor (beta chain) was identified in a study of blood T cell repertoires in COVID-19. Study-wide context: Sample material is recorded as cDNA or gDNA derived from T cells, B-cell-depleted T cells, or PBMCs.

As originally analysed: Using reference gene primer amplification, nucleated cell counts were estimated. Repertoires were generated with immunoSEQ multiplex PCR, while TCRdb's copy carries only in-frame clones and drops some. The V and J calls and clone size are taken from that table; D and trimming were inferred from the DNA. The sample shows more than 85,000 clones, 76% of them seen only once. The sequenced material came from peripheral blood. This clonotype was sampled from an elderly woman with acute or convalescent COVID-19.

This CDR3 reads CASSSGGTGELFF. CDR3 DNA sequence: TGCGCCAGCAGCTCCGGAGGCACCGGGGAGCTGTTTTTT. This rearrangement joins TRBV5-1 to TRBJ2-2; D possibly corresponds to TRBD2 (5 bases). The germline V gene has CDR1 SGHRS and CDR2 YFSETQ. V dropped 3 bases and J dropped 4 bases, with 7 bases sitting between them. There are 13 residues in the CDR3.